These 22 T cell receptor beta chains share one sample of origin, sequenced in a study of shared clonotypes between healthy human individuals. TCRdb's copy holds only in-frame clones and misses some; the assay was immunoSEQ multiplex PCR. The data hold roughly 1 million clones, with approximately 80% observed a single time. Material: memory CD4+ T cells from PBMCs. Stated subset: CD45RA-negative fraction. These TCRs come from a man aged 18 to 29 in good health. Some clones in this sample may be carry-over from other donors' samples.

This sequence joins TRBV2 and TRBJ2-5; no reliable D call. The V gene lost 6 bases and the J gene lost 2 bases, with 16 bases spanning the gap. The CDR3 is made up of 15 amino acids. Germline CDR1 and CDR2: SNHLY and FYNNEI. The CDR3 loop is CASSLGFAEQETQYF. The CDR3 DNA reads TGTGCCAGCAGCCTTGGGTTTGCGGAACAAGAGACCCAGTACTTC.

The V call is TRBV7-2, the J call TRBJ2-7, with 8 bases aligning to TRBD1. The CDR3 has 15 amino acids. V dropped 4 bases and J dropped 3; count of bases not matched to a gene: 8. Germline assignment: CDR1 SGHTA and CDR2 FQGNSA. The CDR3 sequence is CASSYDRGGFYEQYF. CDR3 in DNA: TGTGCCAGCAGCTACGACAGGGGCGGGTTCTACGAGCAGTACTTC.

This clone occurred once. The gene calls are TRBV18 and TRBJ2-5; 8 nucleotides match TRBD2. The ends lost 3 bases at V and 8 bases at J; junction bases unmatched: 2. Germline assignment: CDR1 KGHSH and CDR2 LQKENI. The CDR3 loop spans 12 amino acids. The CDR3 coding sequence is TGTGCCAGCTCACCGCGGGAGGACACCCAGTACTTC. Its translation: CASSPREDTQYF.

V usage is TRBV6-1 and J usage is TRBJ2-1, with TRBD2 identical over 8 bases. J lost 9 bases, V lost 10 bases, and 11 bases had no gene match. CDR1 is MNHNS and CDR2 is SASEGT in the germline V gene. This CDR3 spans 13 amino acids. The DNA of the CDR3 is TGTGCCACCCTCCCCGGCGGGAGGCCTGAGCAGTTCTTC. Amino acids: CATLPGGRPEQFF.

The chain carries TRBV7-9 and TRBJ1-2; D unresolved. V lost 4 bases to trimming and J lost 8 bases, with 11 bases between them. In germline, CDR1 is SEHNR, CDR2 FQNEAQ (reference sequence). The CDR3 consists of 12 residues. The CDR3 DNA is TGTGCCAGCAGCTCTTGGTTGGAAGGCTACACCTTC. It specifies CASSSWLEGYTF.

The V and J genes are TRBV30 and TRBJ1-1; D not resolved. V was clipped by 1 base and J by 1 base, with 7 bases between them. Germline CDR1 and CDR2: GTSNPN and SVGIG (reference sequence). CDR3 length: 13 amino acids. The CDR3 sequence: CAWSGATNTEAFF. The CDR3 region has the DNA TGTGCCTGGAGTGGAGCCACGAACACTGAAGCTTTCTTT.

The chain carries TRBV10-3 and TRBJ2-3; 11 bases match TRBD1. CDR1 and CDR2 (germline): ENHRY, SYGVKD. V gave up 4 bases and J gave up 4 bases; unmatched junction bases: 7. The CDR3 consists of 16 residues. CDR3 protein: CAISGWTGGVADTQYF. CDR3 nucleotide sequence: TGTGCCATCAGTGGTTGGACAGGGGGCGTCGCAGATACGCAGTATTTT.

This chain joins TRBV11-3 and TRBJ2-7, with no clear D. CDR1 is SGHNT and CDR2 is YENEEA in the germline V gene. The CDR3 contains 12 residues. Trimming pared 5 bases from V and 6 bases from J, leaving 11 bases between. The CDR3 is CASSRVKGEQYF. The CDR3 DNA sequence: TGTGCCAGCAGCCGGGTAAAGGGCGAGCAGTACTTC.

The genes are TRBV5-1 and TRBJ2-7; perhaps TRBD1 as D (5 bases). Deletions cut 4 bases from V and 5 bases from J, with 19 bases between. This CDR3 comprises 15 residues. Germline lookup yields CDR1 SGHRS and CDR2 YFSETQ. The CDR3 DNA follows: TGCGCCAGCAGCCCGGATCCAGGGTTCTTCGACGAGCAGTACTTC. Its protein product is CASSPDPGFFDEQYF.

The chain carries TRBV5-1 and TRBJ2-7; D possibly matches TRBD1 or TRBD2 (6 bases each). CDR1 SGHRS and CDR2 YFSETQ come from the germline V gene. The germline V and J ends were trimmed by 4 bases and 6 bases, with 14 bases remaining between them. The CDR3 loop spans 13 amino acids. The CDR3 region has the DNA TGCGCCAGCAGCCGGAGGGCAGGGGCCGAGCAGTACTTC. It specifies CASSRRAGAEQYF.

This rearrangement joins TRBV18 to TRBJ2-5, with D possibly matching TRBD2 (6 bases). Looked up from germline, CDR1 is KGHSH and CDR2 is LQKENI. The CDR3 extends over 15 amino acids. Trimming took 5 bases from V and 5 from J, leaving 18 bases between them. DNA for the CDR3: TGTGCCAGCTCATTGGTCTCCACGGGGGTTGAGACCCAGTACTTC. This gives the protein CASSLVSTGVETQYF.

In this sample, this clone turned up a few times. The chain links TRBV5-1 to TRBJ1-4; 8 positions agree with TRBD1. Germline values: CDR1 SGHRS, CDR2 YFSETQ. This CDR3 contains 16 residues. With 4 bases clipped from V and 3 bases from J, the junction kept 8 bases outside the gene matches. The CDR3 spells CASSVQGAGANEKLFF. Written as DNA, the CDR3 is TGCGCCAGCAGCGTTCAGGGGGCGGGCGCTAATGAAAAACTGTTTTTT.

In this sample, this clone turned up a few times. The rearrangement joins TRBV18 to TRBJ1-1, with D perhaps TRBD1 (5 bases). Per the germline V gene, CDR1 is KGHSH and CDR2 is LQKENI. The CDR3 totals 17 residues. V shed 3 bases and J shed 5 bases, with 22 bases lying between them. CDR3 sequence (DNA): TGTGCCAGCTCACCGACCATTCTCCGGGAACGGGGGACTGAAGCTTTCTTT. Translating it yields CASSPTILRERGTEAFF.

The CDR3, as DNA: TGTGCCAGCAGTGGGTGGCGGGAGACGAGCACAGATACGCAGTATTTT. Protein: CASSGWRETSTDTQYF. The chain uses TRBV25-1 and TRBJ2-3; 7 nucleotides align to TRBD2. Germline V gene data show CDR1 as MGHDK and CDR2 as SYGVNS. With 4 bases clipped from V and 0 bases from J, the junction kept 7 bases outside the gene matches. CDR3 length: 16 residues.

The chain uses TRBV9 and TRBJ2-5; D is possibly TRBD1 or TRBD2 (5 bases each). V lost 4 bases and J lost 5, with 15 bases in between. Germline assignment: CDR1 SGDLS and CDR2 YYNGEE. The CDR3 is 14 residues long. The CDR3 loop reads CASSSLGVAETQYF. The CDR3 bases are TGTGCCAGCAGCTCCTTGGGGGTCGCCGAGACCCAGTACTTC.

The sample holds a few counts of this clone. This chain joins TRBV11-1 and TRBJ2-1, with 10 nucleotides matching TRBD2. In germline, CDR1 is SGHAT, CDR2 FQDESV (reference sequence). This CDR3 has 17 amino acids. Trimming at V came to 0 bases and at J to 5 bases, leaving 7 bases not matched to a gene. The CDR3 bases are TGTGCCAGCAGCTTAGCTAGAGGACTAGCGGCAAACAATGAGCAGTTCTTC. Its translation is CASSLARGLAANNEQFF.

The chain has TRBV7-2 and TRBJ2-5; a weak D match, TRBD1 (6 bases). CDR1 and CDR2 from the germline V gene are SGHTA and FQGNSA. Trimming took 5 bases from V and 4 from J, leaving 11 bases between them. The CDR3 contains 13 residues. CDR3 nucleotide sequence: TGTGCCAGCAGCACAGGGCTTAGAGAGACCCAGTACTTC. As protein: CASSTGLRETQYF.

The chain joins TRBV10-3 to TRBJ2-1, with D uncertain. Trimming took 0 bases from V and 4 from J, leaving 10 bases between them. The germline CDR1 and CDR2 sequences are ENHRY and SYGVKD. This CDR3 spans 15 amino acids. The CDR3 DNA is TGTGCCATCAGTGAGTCGAGAGGTAATTACAATGAGCAGTTCTTC. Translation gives CAISESRGNYNEQFF.

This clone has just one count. The CDR3 DNA is TGTGCCTGGAGCCCCGGGCAGGGGGTTGACGAAAAACTGTTTTTT. It yields the protein CAWSPGQGVDEKLFF. V is TRBV30 and J is TRBJ1-4; 7 bases fit TRBD1. This CDR3 spans 15 amino acids. With 3 bases clipped from V and 8 bases from J, the junction kept 12 bases outside the gene matches. Germline V CDR1 and CDR2: GTSNPN, SVGIG (reference sequence).

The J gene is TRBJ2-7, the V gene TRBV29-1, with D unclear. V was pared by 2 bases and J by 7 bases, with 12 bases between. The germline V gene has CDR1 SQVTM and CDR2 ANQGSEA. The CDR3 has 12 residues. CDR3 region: CSVEQETSEQYF. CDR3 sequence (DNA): TGCAGCGTTGAACAGGAAACGAGTGAGCAGTACTTC.

The CDR3 here is CASSPQAPAGNTIYF. The CDR3 coding sequence is TGTGCCAGCTCGCCCCAGGCCCCAGCAGGAAACACCATATATTTT. The chain carries TRBV18 and TRBJ1-3; D gene uncertain. V gave up 6 bases and J gave up 4 bases, with 16 bases separating them. Germline CDR1 and CDR2: KGHSH and LQKENI. This CDR3 is 15 amino acids long.

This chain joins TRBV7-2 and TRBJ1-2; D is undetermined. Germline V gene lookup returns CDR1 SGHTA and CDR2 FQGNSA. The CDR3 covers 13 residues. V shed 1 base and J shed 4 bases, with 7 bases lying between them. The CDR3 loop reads CASSLVGLYGYTF. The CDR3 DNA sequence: TGTGCCAGCAGCTTAGTAGGCCTCTATGGCTACACCTTC.